Each of the 27 T cell receptor beta chains below was sequenced from the same sample in a study of blood T cell repertoires in COVID-19. Here immunoSEQ multiplex PCR was the method, and the copy in TCRdb shows in-frame clones only, minus some. The sample contains about 100,000 clones, around nine tenths of which appear only once. Source material: peripheral blood. The receptors here all came from a woman aged 25 to 39 with acute or convalescent COVID-19.

The rearrangement links TRBV15 to TRBJ1-4, with no clear D. CDR1 LNHNV and CDR2 YYDKDF come from the germline V gene (reference sequence). This CDR3 comprises 14 residues. V gave up 0 bases and J gave up 6 bases, with 8 bases separating them. The CDR3 region has the DNA TGTGCCACCAGCAGAGAGCCTCGGTATGAAAAACTGTTTTTT. This gives the protein CATSREPRYEKLFF.

V is TRBV6-5 and J is TRBJ1-1; D not resolved. This CDR3 has 15 amino acids. The V gene lost 10 bases and the J gene lost 5 bases, with 23 bases spanning the gap. Germline V gene sequence: CDR1 MNHEY, CDR2 SVGAGI. This CDR3 reads CATQPVGNRKTEAFF. In nucleotides, the CDR3 is TGTGCCACCCAACCGGTTGGTAACAGAAAGACTGAAGCTTTCTTT.

The gene calls are TRBV6-1 and TRBJ1-5, with 8 bases identical to TRBD1. Germline CDR1 is MNHNS and CDR2 is SASEGT. The CDR3 runs 17 residues. The trim removed 2 bases at V and 2 bases at J, leaving 8 bases unmatched. The CDR3 loop is CASSEPPGGYGNQPQHF. In DNA, the CDR3 is TGTGCCAGCAGTGAACCCCCAGGGGGCTATGGCAATCAGCCCCAGCATTTT.

This chain uses TRBV6-1 with TRBJ1-6; 7 bases map to TRBD1. V shed 3 bases, J shed 4 bases, and the junction held 0 bases outside the gene matches. Germline values: CDR1 MNHNS, CDR2 SASEGT. This CDR3 has 14 amino acids. This CDR3 reads CASSEGQYNSPLHF. The DNA of the CDR3 is TGTGCCAGCAGTGAGGGACAGTATAATTCACCCCTCCACTTT.

The rearrangement links TRBV5-1 to TRBJ1-5; D uncertain. Trimming cost V 0 bases and J 2 bases, with 15 bases left between them. The CDR3 sequence is 17 residues long. Germline V gene sequence: CDR1 SGHRS, CDR2 YFSETQ. The chain's CDR3 is CASSLAFRRVGNQPQHF. The CDR3 region has the DNA TGCGCCAGCAGCTTGGCCTTCCGGAGGGTAGGCAATCAGCCCCAGCATTTT. The whole variable domain, filled in from reference TRBV5-1 and TRBJ1-5, reads KAGVTQTPRYLIKTRGQQVTLSCSPISGHRSVSWYQQTPGQGLQFLFEYFSETQRNKGNFPGRFSGRQFSNSRSEMNVSTLELGDSALYLCASSLAFRRVGNQPQHFGDGTRLSIL.

J is TRBJ1-6 and V is TRBV9, with TRBD1 matching over 8 bases. The ends lost 4 bases at V and 5 bases at J; junction bases unmatched: 17. There are 19 residues in the CDR3. CDR1 and CDR2 from the germline V gene are SGDLS and YYNGEE. The CDR3 nucleotides are TGTGCCAGCAGCCCTAGGGGGGACAGGTCTCCTTCTAATAATTCACCCCTCCACTTT. It specifies CASSPRGDRSPSNNSPLHF.

The V gene is TRBV6-5, the J gene TRBJ2-1; the D gene is possibly TRBD1 (5 bases). This CDR3 is 16 amino acids long. V was clipped by 0 bases and J by 7 bases, with 16 bases between them. Germline values: CDR1 MNHEY, CDR2 SVGAGI. CDR3 residues: CASSYSKGAAGNEQFF. Here the CDR3 DNA reads TGTGCCAGCAGTTACTCGAAAGGGGCAGCAGGGAATGAGCAGTTCTTC.

The chain employs TRBV27 and TRBJ2-7; 10 bases match TRBD1. The germline CDR1 and CDR2 sequences are MNHEY and SMNVEV (reference sequence). Unmatched junction bases numbered 13, after V lost 6 bases and J lost 5 bases. The CDR3 loop spans 16 amino acids. CDR3 coding DNA: TGTGCCAGCAGCTCACGACAGGGGGCGCGATTGAACGAGCAGTACTTC. Its translation: CASSSRQGARLNEQYF.

This clone showed up just once. V usage is TRBV6-5 and J usage is TRBJ1-2; 7 positions agree with TRBD1. The CDR3 is made up of 13 amino acids. Trimming at V came to 0 bases and at J to 6 bases, leaving 1 base not matched to a gene. In germline, CDR1 is MNHEY, CDR2 SVGAGI. CDR3 region: CASSYSQGDGYTF. In DNA form, the CDR3 reads TGTGCCAGCAGTTACTCGCAGGGGGATGGCTACACCTTC.

The sample holds one count of this clone. The chain has TRBV19 and TRBJ1-1; TRBD1 aligns across 7 bases. The V gene's germline CDR1 is LNHDA and CDR2 SQIVND (reference sequence). V was pared by 1 base and J by 9 bases, with 5 bases of the junction left unmatched. This CDR3 comprises 13 residues. This CDR3 is CASSIVDRAKAFF. CDR3 coding DNA: TGTGCCAGTAGTATAGTCGACAGGGCCAAAGCTTTCTTT.

This clone has more than one count but fewer than ten. V and J are TRBV7-2 and TRBJ1-5; D not resolved. Germline V gene lookup returns CDR1 SGHTA and CDR2 FQGNSA. The V gene lost 10 bases and the J gene lost 1 base, with 11 bases spanning the gap. The CDR3 sequence is 13 residues long. CDR3 sequence: CATGGSSNQPQHF. As DNA, the CDR3 is TGTGCCACGGGTGGGTCCAGCAATCAGCCCCAGCATTTT.

The chain recombines TRBV2 with TRBJ1-4, with TRBD1 as a possible D gene (6 bases). The CDR3 runs to 15 residues. Germline V gene lookup returns CDR1 SNHLY and CDR2 FYNNEI. V was clipped by 6 bases and J by 8 bases, with 19 bases between them. The CDR3 sequence is CASSQFGRGGEKLFF. CDR3 DNA: TGTGCCAGCAGCCAGTTTGGCAGGGGAGGGGAAAAACTGTTTTTT.

The chain uses TRBV4-2 and TRBJ2-7, with 9 bases aligning to TRBD2. The CDR3 sequence is 17 residues long. J gave up 6 bases and V 1 base, and 13 bases lay outside the gene matches. CDR1 is LGHNA and CDR2 is YNFKEQ in the germline V gene. CDR3 sequence: CASSQVGLIAGVGEQYF. CDR3 nucleotides: TGTGCCAGCAGCCAAGTCGGTTTGATAGCGGGAGTGGGCGAGCAGTACTTC.

This chain links TRBV2 with TRBJ1-1; a possible D gene is TRBD1 (6 bases). This CDR3 is built from 15 residues. Trimming shortened V by 5 bases and J by 0 bases, and 13 bases separated the two germline ends. Germline CDR1 SNHLY, CDR2 FYNNEI. CDR3 residues: CASSPAGAMNTEAFF. The CDR3 DNA reads TGTGCCAGCAGTCCCGCAGGGGCCATGAACACTGAAGCTTTCTTT. Together with reference TRBV2 and TRBJ1-1, the CDR3 gives the full variable domain: EPEVTQTPSHQVTQMGQEVILRCVPISNHLYFYWYRQILGQKVEFLVSFYNNEISEKSEIFDDQFSVERPDGSNFTLKIRSTKLEDSAMYFCASSPAGAMNTEAFFGQGTRLTVV.

The chain recombines TRBV7-2 with TRBJ2-2, with 7 bases identical to TRBD1. The CDR3 is 16 residues long. Germline assignment: CDR1 SGHTA and CDR2 FQGNSA. The V gene end was trimmed by 2 bases and the J gene end by 6 bases; junction bases not matched to a gene: 9. CDR3 DNA: TGTGCCAGCAGCTTATTCAGGGGGAGTTTGGCCGGGGAGCTGTTTTTT. Its translation is CASSLFRGSLAGELFF.

J is TRBJ1-5 and V is TRBV12-5, with 8 nucleotides matching TRBD1. The V gene's germline CDR1 is LGHNT and CDR2 FRNRAP. The trim removed 2 bases at V and 0 bases at J, leaving 12 bases unmatched. The CDR3 runs 19 residues. CDR3 sequence: CASGLLDRGPRSSNQPQHF. In nucleotides, the CDR3 is TGTGCTAGTGGTTTGCTCGACAGGGGTCCCCGATCTAGCAATCAGCCCCAGCATTTT.

The gene calls are TRBV10-3 and TRBJ1-1; 7 positions agree with TRBD1. Germline lookup yields CDR1 ENHRY and CDR2 SYGVKD. V lost 4 bases, J lost 1 base, and 6 bases stayed unmatched. The CDR3 sequence is 15 residues long. This chain's CDR3 is CAISGTGHANTEAFF. The CDR3 nucleotides read TGTGCCATCAGTGGGACAGGCCACGCGAACACTGAAGCTTTCTTT.

This clone was recorded only once. The CDR3 sequence is CASRGGTGGTAFF. The CDR3 DNA sequence: TGTGCCAGTCGCGGAGGGACAGGGGGCACGGCTTTCTTT. V is TRBV28 and J is TRBJ1-1; 12 bases align to TRBD1. CDR3 length: 13 residues. Germline trimming cut 9 bases from V and 11 bases from J; bases unmatched to any gene: 10. Germline V gene data show CDR1 as MDHEN and CDR2 as SYDVKM. Combining the CDR3 with reference TRBV28 and TRBJ1-1 gives the whole variable domain DVKVTQSSRYLVKRTGEKVFLECVQDMDHENMFWYRQDPGLGLRLIYFSYDVKMKEKGDIPEGYSVSREKKERFSLILESASTNQTSMYLCASRGGTGGTAFFGQGTRLTVV.

The chain uses TRBV7-2 and TRBJ2-7, with D unclear. From germline, CDR1 is SGHTA and CDR2 FQGNSA. The CDR3 is made up of 12 amino acids. Trimming removed 5 bases at V and 5 bases at J, with 10 bases between. The CDR3, as DNA: TGTGCCAGCAGCCACGGGTTGCACGAGCAGTACTTC. This translates into CASSHGLHEQYF.

This chain connects TRBV30 to TRBJ2-6; possible D gene TRBD2, 6 bases. The CDR3 runs 16 residues. CDR1 and CDR2 (germline): GTSNPN, SVGIG (reference sequence). Trimming shortened V by 3 bases and J by 0 bases, and 12 bases separated the two germline ends. The CDR3 loop reads CAWSLMGGSGANVLTF. The CDR3 region has the DNA TGTGCCTGGAGCTTAATGGGAGGCTCTGGGGCCAACGTCCTGACTTTC.

CDR3 in DNA: TGTGCCAGCAGTGGGATCCGGGACAGGGAGAATGAAAAACTGTTTTTT. It yields the protein CASSGIRDRENEKLFF. V usage is TRBV28 and J usage is TRBJ1-4; 9 positions agree with TRBD1. The CDR3 loop spans 16 amino acids. The V gene end was trimmed by 5 bases and the J gene end by 5 bases; junction bases not matched to a gene: 9. Germline assignment: CDR1 MDHEN and CDR2 SYDVKM.

The chain links TRBV27 to TRBJ2-7; D might be TRBD2 (6 bases). The CDR3 has 16 amino acids. Germline CDR1 MNHEY, CDR2 SMNVEV (reference sequence). The germline V and J ends were trimmed by 7 bases and 6 bases, with 25 bases remaining between them. CDR3: CASTRTGGGTPREQYF. The CDR3 DNA reads TGTGCCAGCACCCGAACCGGGGGTGGGACTCCGCGCGAGCAGTACTTC.

The J gene is TRBJ2-5, the V gene TRBV13; 10 bases match TRBD1. The CDR3 loop spans 14 amino acids. Germline CDR1 reads PRHDT; CDR2 reads FYEKMQ (reference sequence). V shed 5 bases and J 4 bases; nucleotides not matched to a gene: 4. The DNA for the CDR3 is TGTGCCAGCAGCCAGTGGGACAGGGGAGAGACCCAGTACTTC. It is translated as CASSQWDRGETQYF.

This chain uses TRBV7-8 with TRBJ2-3; 14 bases are shared with TRBD2. The CDR3 is made up of 16 amino acids. Germline CDR1 and CDR2: SGHVS and FQNEAQ. V lost 6 bases to trimming and J lost 6 bases; unmatched junction nucleotides: 8. CDR3 DNA sequence: TGTGCCAGCAGATCTGGGACTAGCGGGAGAGCCGATACGCAGTATTTT. It codes for CASRSGTSGRADTQYF.

The chain carries TRBV19 and TRBJ1-1; 9 nucleotides line up with TRBD1. V was pared by 7 bases and J by 0 bases, with 12 bases of the junction left unmatched. The germline gives CDR1 LNHDA, CDR2 SQIVND (reference sequence). This CDR3 contains 17 residues. The CDR3 sequence is CASTRDRGILLNTEAFF. The CDR3 DNA reads TGTGCCAGTACAAGAGACAGGGGGATCCTCTTGAACACTGAAGCTTTCTTT.

V and J are TRBV28 and TRBJ1-6; D is uncertain. The germline V gene encodes CDR1 MDHEN and CDR2 SYDVKM. V lost 6 bases and J 4 bases, leaving 10 bases between the germline ends. This CDR3 has 14 residues. CDR3 sequence: CASSPSSYNSPLHF. The CDR3 bases are TGTGCCAGCAGCCCCTCTTCGTATAATTCACCCCTCCACTTT.

The chain uses TRBV7-3 and TRBJ1-4; 7 bases agree with TRBD1. The V gene end was trimmed by 6 bases and the J gene end by 0 bases; junction bases not matched to a gene: 19. This CDR3 contains 20 residues. CDR1 and CDR2 from the germline V gene are SGHTA and FQGTGA. CDR3 residues: CASSSPTGCLGWATNEKLFF. CDR3 DNA sequence: TGTGCCAGCAGTTCACCGACAGGGTGTTTGGGATGGGCAACTAATGAAAAACTGTTTTTT.